These 30 T cell receptor beta chains were all obtained from the same sample, sequenced in a study of T cell changes during pregnancy in multiple sclerosis. Assay: immunoSEQ multiplex PCR; the TCRdb copy retains only in-frame clones and omits some. The table records some 40,000 clones, roughly 92% of them present only once. What was sequenced was peripheral blood. The receptors derive from a female donor with multiple sclerosis, enrolled in a pregnancy study.

V and J are TRBV10-1 and TRBJ1-1; the D gene is possibly TRBD1 (5 bases). CDR1 is WNHNN, CDR2 SYGVQD, per germline (reference sequence). This CDR3 has 14 amino acids. V was cut by 3 bases and J by 1 base, with 9 bases left in between. The CDR3 nucleotides are TGCGCCAGCAGTGATGGGGGTTCGAACACTGAAGCTTTCTTT. Residues: CASSDGGSNTEAFF.

The chain employs TRBV5-8 and TRBJ2-5, with 8 bases identical to TRBD2. Trimming at V came to 2 bases and at J to 5 bases, leaving 11 bases not matched to a gene. In germline, CDR1 is SGHTS, CDR2 YDEGEE. This CDR3 comprises 16 residues. The CDR3 loop reads CASSFSGTRIWETQYF. Here the CDR3 DNA reads TGTGCCAGCAGCTTCTCCGGGACTAGAATATGGGAGACCCAGTACTTC.

The genes are TRBV19 and TRBJ2-3; 9 bases line up with TRBD2. This CDR3 is 18 amino acids long. Germline CDR1 is LNHDA and CDR2 is SQIVND (reference sequence). V trimming: 0 bases; J trimming: 2 bases; junction bases outside the gene matches: 9. The CDR3 bases are TGTGCCAGTAGTATAGATCGGCGACTAGCGGCGATCACAGATACGCAGTATTTT. It is translated as CASSIDRRLAAITDTQYF.

The gene calls are TRBV9 and TRBJ1-1, with D perhaps matching TRBD1 (5 bases). Germline V gene data show CDR1 as SGDLS and CDR2 as YYNGEE. CDR3 length equals 18 residues. The V end was cut by 4 bases, the J end by 6 bases, with 28 bases between. The CDR3 bases are TGTGCCAGCAGCCCGAGACCCCCCGTACGGAGCGGGGGACCTGAAGCTTTCTTT. Translating gives CASSPRPPVRSGGPEAFF.

The chain combines TRBV2 with TRBJ1-3, with 8 bases matching TRBD1. V lost 6 bases, J lost 4 bases, and 8 bases stayed unmatched. Germline CDR1 is SNHLY and CDR2 is FYNNEI. The CDR3 runs 15 residues. The CDR3 loop is CASRNGQGTGNTIYF. Here the CDR3 DNA reads TGTGCCAGCAGAAACGGACAGGGTACGGGAAACACCATATATTTT. Full variable domain (outside the CDR3, taken from reference TRBV2 and TRBJ1-3): EPEVTQTPSHQVTQMGQEVILRCVPISNHLYFYWYRQILGQKVEFLVSFYNNEISEKSEIFDDQFSVERPDGSNFTLKIRSTKLEDSAMYFCASRNGQGTGNTIYFGEGSWLTVV.

This clone was seen only a few times. The J gene is TRBJ2-3, the V gene TRBV5-1; D gene unclear. The V gene lost 0 bases and the J gene lost 2 bases, with 4 bases spanning the gap. The CDR3 has 13 residues. CDR1 is SGHRS, CDR2 YFSETQ, per germline. CDR3 sequence: CASSLEFTDTQYF. In DNA form, the CDR3 reads TGCGCCAGCAGCTTGGAGTTCACAGATACGCAGTATTTT.

The chain has TRBV5-1 and TRBJ2-7; 8 bases map to TRBD2. Losses at the gene ends were 4 bases for V and 9 bases for J; bases not matched to a gene: 12. This CDR3 has 14 amino acids. Germline V lookup: CDR1 SGHRS, CDR2 YFSETQ. The CDR3 nucleotides read TGCGCCAGCAGCCCGGTCCGGCGGGAGGAGGGGCAGTACTTC. The encoded protein is CASSPVRREEGQYF.

The chain uses TRBV6-1 and TRBJ2-7; D is ambiguous. This CDR3 has 13 amino acids. Per germline, CDR1 MNHNS and CDR2 SASEGT. Deletions cut 10 bases from V and 0 bases from J, with 13 bases between. CDR3 residues: CATETVSSYEQYF. The CDR3 nucleotides read TGTGCCACGGAGACTGTGAGCTCCTACGAGCAGTACTTC.

This chain joins TRBV6-5 and TRBJ2-1; 10 nucleotides line up with TRBD2. The length of the CDR3 is 15 residues. The V gene end was trimmed by 4 bases and the J gene end by 4 bases; junction bases not matched to a gene: 4. The germline V gene encodes CDR1 MNHEY and CDR2 SVGAGI. The CDR3 spells CASSSGLAAYNEQFF. The DNA for the CDR3 is TGTGCCAGCAGTTCCGGACTAGCGGCTTACAATGAGCAGTTCTTC.

The J gene is TRBJ2-7, the V gene TRBV6-5; 9 bases match TRBD2. The V segment lost 3 bases and the J segment 5 bases; nucleotides outside the gene matches: 8. Germline CDR1 is MNHEY and CDR2 is SVGAGI. CDR3 length: 15 amino acids. CDR3 bases: TGTGCCAGCAGTTATGGGGAGGCGGGAGGGGACGAGCAGTACTTC. The encoded protein is CASSYGEAGGDEQYF.

V gene TRBV12-2 combines with J gene TRBJ1-4; the D call TRBD1 from the table was never checked on the DNA. TRBV12-2 is shown as a pseudogene. The CDR3 length is 17 residues. Here the CDR3 DNA reads TGTGCAAGTCGCTTTTTCAGGGCCTCTGCAACTAATGAAAAACTGTTTTTT. This encodes CASRFFRASATNEKLFF.

The J gene is TRBJ1-5, the V gene TRBV28; D possibly corresponds to TRBD1 (6 bases). V was clipped by 8 bases and J by 5 bases, with 10 bases between them. The CDR3 length is 12 residues. Germline V lookup: CDR1 MDHEN, CDR2 SYDVKM. This CDR3 is CASGGGYQPQHF. CDR3 bases: TGTGCCAGCGGCGGGGGCTATCAGCCCCAGCATTTT.

The gene calls are TRBV28 and TRBJ2-7; either TRBD1 or TRBD2 may supply D (5 bases each). With 6 bases removed from V and 5 bases from J, the gap between germline ends came to 17 bases. The CDR3 extends over 14 amino acids. Germline-derived CDR1 and CDR2 are MDHEN and SYDVKM. The CDR3 region is CASSRGETRNEQYF. In DNA, the CDR3 is TGTGCCAGCAGCCGAGGGGAGACGCGGAACGAGCAGTACTTC.

In its sample, this clone was seen a few times. The chain employs TRBV5-6 and TRBJ2-3; TRBD2 matches at 12 bases. Per germline, CDR1 SGHDT and CDR2 YYEEEE. J lost 5 bases, V lost 7 bases, and 14 bases had no gene match. This CDR3 comprises 17 residues. CDR3 bases: TGTGCCAGCGGTATTTCGCCTAGCGGGAGGGCCGAAGATACGCAGTATTTT. As protein: CASGISPSGRAEDTQYF.

The chain uses TRBV5-6 and TRBJ1-1, with 8 bases aligning to TRBD1. The CDR3 length is 16 residues. Germline-derived CDR1 and CDR2 are SGHDT and YYEEEE. Trimming removed 4 bases from V and 0 bases from J; junction bases left unmatched: 8. The CDR3 nucleotides are TGTGCCAGCAGCATCTACAGGGGGGTGATGAACACTGAAGCTTTCTTT. Translation: CASSIYRGVMNTEAFF.

This clone came up once. The rearrangement joins TRBV4-1 to TRBJ1-4; 7 nucleotides agree with TRBD1. The ends lost 1 base at V and 5 bases at J; junction bases unmatched: 10. From germline, CDR1 is MGHRA and CDR2 YSYEKL. This CDR3 has 17 amino acids. The CDR3 sequence is CASSQVATGVGNEKLFF. DNA of the CDR3: TGCGCCAGCAGCCAAGTTGCCACAGGGGTAGGAAATGAAAAACTGTTTTTT.

The chain uses TRBV30 and TRBJ1-2; D is unclear. Germline values: CDR1 GTSNPN, CDR2 SVGIG (reference sequence). This CDR3 is built from 12 residues. The V and J ends lost 2 bases and 2 bases respectively, with 6 bases between them. The CDR3 spells CAWSPGNYGYTF. CDR3 nucleotides: TGTGCCTGGAGTCCCGGGAACTATGGCTACACCTTC.

This clone has a handful of counts. The rearrangement links TRBV5-1 to TRBJ2-2, with 7 bases identical to TRBD1. V lost 4 bases and J lost 4; bases outside the gene matches: 10. CDR1 is SGHRS and CDR2 is YFSETQ in the germline V gene. The CDR3 totals 16 residues. The CDR3 DNA follows: TGCGCCAGCAGCCCGAGACAGGGTTGGGGCACCGGGGAGCTGTTTTTT. Protein sequence: CASSPRQGWGTGELFF.

The chain employs TRBV6-1 and TRBJ1-2; D is ambiguous. The CDR3 covers 11 residues. The germline gives CDR1 MNHNS, CDR2 SASEGT. V lost 8 bases and J 4 bases, leaving 8 bases between the germline ends. CDR3 amino acids: CASQTFYGYTF. The DNA of the CDR3 is TGTGCCAGCCAAACCTTCTATGGCTACACCTTC.

The chain recombines TRBV18 with TRBJ2-7, with 14 bases that match TRBD2. From germline, CDR1 is KGHSH and CDR2 LQKENI. The CDR3 runs 16 residues. J gave up 7 bases and V 5 bases, and 10 bases lay outside the gene matches. As DNA, the CDR3 is TGTGCCAGCTCATTCTCAACGACTAGCGGGAGGGCGGAGCAGTACTTC. It encodes CASSFSTTSGRAEQYF.

V usage is TRBV28 and J usage is TRBJ2-5; the D gene is possibly TRBD2 (6 bases). Germline V gene sequence: CDR1 MDHEN, CDR2 SYDVKM. Trimming left V 4 bases short and J 4 bases short, with 16 bases between. The CDR3 spans 15 residues. The CDR3 DNA follows: TGTGCCAGCAGTTCCGGAGGGTCCACCACAGAGACCCAGTACTTC. Its translation is CASSSGGSTTETQYF. Filled out from reference TRBV28 and TRBJ2-5, the complete variable domain reads DVKVTQSSRYLVKRTGEKVFLECVQDMDHENMFWYRQDPGLGLRLIYFSYDVKMKEKGDIPEGYSVSREKKERFSLILESASTNQTSMYLCASSSGGSTTETQYFGPGTRLLVL.

In this sample, this clone turned up a few times. This sequence joins TRBV11-3 and TRBJ2-1; D remains ambiguous. Trimming stripped 3 bases from V and 0 bases from J, with 12 bases between. Germline V gives CDR1 SGHNT, CDR2 YENEEA. The CDR3 is 16 residues long. The DNA for the CDR3 is TGTGCCAGCAGCTTCGCGCCGGCGTCCTCCTACAATGAGCAGTTCTTC. It yields the protein CASSFAPASSYNEQFF.

The chain is built from TRBV9 and TRBJ2-1, with 7 bases lining up with TRBD2. This CDR3 has 17 residues. V shed 4 bases and J 3 bases; nucleotides not matched to a gene: 13. From germline, CDR1 is SGDLS and CDR2 YYNGEE. The chain's CDR3 is CASSPRVGREDYNEQFF. CDR3 nucleotides: TGTGCCAGCAGCCCTCGGGTGGGGAGGGAGGACTACAATGAGCAGTTCTTC.

The gene calls are TRBV5-3 and TRBJ2-1; TRBD2 agrees at 12 bases. TRBV5-3 is identified as an open reading frame with a role that is uncertain. V shed 3 bases and J 14 bases; nucleotides not matched to a gene: 9. The CDR3 is 14 residues long. This chain's CDR3 is CARSSLAGGNGKFF. As DNA, the CDR3 is TGTGCCAGAAGCTCTCTAGCGGGAGGGAACGGGAAGTTCTTC.

This chain connects TRBV5-1 to TRBJ1-4, with 10 positions matching TRBD1. Per germline, CDR1 SGHRS and CDR2 YFSETQ. V lost 4 bases, J lost 3 bases, and 15 bases stayed unmatched. This CDR3 has 19 amino acids. The CDR3 DNA follows: TGCGCCAGCAGCGAGATGCGGACAGGGGGATTGGGGGCTAATGAAAAACTGTTTTTT. Protein product: CASSEMRTGGLGANEKLFF. Full variable domain (outside the CDR3, taken from reference TRBV5-1 and TRBJ1-4): KAGVTQTPRYLIKTRGQQVTLSCSPISGHRSVSWYQQTPGQGLQFLFEYFSETQRNKGNFPGRFSGRQFSNSRSEMNVSTLELGDSALYLCASSEMRTGGLGANEKLFFGSGTQLSVL.

This clone qualifies as medium-sized (0.01 to 0.1%). The chain couples TRBV6-1 to TRBJ2-7, with D unresolved. V lost 3 bases and J lost 3, with 12 bases in between. CDR1 and CDR2 from the germline V gene are MNHNS and SASEGT. CDR3 length: 14 amino acids. CDR3 in DNA: TGTGCCAGCAGTGATCGGTACAGAGACTACGAGCAGTACTTC. It codes for CASSDRYRDYEQYF.

The chain combines TRBV10-3 with TRBJ1-2; D is undetermined. CDR3 length equals 14 residues. The V and J ends lost 7 bases and 2 bases respectively, with 14 bases between them. Germline V gene sequence: CDR1 ENHRY, CDR2 SYGVKD. The CDR3 sequence: CAIKKNRDNYGYTF. The CDR3 coding sequence is TGTGCCATCAAAAAGAACAGAGACAACTATGGCTACACCTTC.

This chain joins TRBV6-1 and TRBJ1-2; no definite D call. CDR1 is MNHNS, CDR2 SASEGT, per germline. The CDR3 is 14 residues long. Trimming stripped 2 bases from V and 8 bases from J, with 15 bases between. The CDR3 sequence: CASSERGSPRGYTF. CDR3 bases: TGTGCCAGCAGTGAACGCGGGTCCCCGAGGGGCTACACCTTC.

The J gene is TRBJ2-1, the V gene TRBV7-6; 10 bases agree with TRBD1. The CDR3 consists of 14 residues. Losses at the gene ends were 5 bases for V and 5 bases for J; bases not matched to a gene: 3. The V gene's germline CDR1 is SGHVS and CDR2 FNYEAQ. The CDR3 nucleotides read TGTGCCAGCAGCCGCGGACAGGGGGACAATGAGCAGTTCTTC. This codes for CASSRGQGDNEQFF.

CDR3 sequence: CASSSRTSGDNGLFF. CDR3 bases: TGTGCCAGCAGCTCCCGGACTAGCGGGGATAATGGGCTGTTTTTT. The chain carries TRBV9 and TRBJ2-2; TRBD2 agrees at 12 bases. Trimming took 4 bases from V and 13 from J; bases not matched to a gene: 11. Germline assignment: CDR1 SGDLS and CDR2 YYNGEE. The CDR3 sequence is 15 residues long.